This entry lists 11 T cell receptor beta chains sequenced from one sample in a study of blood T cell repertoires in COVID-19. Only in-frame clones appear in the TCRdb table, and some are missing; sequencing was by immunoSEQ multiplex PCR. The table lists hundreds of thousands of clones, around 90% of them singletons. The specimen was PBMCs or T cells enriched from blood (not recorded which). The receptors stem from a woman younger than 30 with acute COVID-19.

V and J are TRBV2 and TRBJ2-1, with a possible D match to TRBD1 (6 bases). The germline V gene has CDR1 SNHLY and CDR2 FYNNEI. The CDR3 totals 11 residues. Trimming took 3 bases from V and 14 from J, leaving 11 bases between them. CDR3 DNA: TGTGCCAGCAGTGAGGACAGCATGAAGTTCTTC. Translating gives CASSEDSMKFF.

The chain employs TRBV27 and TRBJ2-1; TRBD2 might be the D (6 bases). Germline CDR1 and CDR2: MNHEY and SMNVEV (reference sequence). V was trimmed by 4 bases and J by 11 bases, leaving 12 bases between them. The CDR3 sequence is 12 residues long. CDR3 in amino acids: CASSSPGTQQFF. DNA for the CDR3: TGTGCCAGCAGTTCCCCCGGGACTCAGCAGTTCTTC.

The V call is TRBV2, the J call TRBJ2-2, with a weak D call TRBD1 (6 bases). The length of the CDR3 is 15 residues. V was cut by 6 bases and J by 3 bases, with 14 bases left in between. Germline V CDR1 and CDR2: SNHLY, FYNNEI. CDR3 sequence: CASRGTTGYTGELFF. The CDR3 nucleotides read TGTGCCAGCAGGGGGACCACAGGGTACACCGGGGAGCTGTTTTTT. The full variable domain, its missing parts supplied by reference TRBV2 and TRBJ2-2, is EPEVTQTPSHQVTQMGQEVILRCVPISNHLYFYWYRQILGQKVEFLVSFYNNEISEKSEIFDDQFSVERPDGSNFTLKIRSTKLEDSAMYFCASRGTTGYTGELFFGEGSRLTVL.

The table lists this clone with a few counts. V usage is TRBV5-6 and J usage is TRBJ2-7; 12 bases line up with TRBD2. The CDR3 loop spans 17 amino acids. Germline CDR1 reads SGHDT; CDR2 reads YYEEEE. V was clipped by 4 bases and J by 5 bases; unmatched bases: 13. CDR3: CASSQTSGSFGLDEQYF. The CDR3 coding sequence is TGTGCCAGCAGCCAGACTAGCGGGAGTTTTGGGCTGGACGAGCAGTACTTC.

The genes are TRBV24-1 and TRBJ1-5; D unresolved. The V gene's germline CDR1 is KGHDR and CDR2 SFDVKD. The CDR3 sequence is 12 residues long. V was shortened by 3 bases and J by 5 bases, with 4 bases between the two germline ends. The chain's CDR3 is CATSDADQPQHF. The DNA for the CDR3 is TGTGCCACCAGTGATGCAGATCAGCCCCAGCATTTT.

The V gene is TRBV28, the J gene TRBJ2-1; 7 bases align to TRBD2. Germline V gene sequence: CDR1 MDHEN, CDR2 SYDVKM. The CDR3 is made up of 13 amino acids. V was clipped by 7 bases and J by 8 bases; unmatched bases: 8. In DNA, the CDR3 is TGTGCCAGCACCCCCGCGGGGGACGATGAGCAGTTCTTC. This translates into CASTPAGDDEQFF. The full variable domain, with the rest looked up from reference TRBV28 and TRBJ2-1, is DVKVTQSSRYLVKRTGEKVFLECVQDMDHENMFWYRQDPGLGLRLIYFSYDVKMKEKGDIPEGYSVSREKKERFSLILESASTNQTSMYLCASTPAGDDEQFFGPGTRLTVL.

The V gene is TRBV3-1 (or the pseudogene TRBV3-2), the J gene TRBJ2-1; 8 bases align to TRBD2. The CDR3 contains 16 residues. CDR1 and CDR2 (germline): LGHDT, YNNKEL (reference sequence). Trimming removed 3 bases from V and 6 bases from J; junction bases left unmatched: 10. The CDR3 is CASSQGPSGRINEQFF. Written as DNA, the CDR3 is TGTGCCAGCAGCCAGGGTCCGAGCGGGAGAATCAATGAGCAGTTCTTC.

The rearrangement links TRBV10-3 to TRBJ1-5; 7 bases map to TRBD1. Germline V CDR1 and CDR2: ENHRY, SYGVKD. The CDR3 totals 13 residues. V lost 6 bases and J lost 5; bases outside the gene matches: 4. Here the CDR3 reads CAIRADRDQPQHF. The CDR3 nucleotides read TGTGCCATCAGAGCCGACAGGGATCAGCCCCAGCATTTT.

This chain's CDR3 is CASRGIGTGSRNTEAFF. Written as DNA, the CDR3 is TGTGCCAGCAGGGGGATCGGGACAGGGAGTAGGAACACTGAAGCTTTCTTT. The chain recombines TRBV13 with TRBJ1-1; 9 bases line up with TRBD1. The CDR3 runs 17 residues. V dropped 6 bases and J dropped 1; count of bases not matched to a gene: 12. In germline, CDR1 is PRHDT, CDR2 FYEKMQ (reference sequence).

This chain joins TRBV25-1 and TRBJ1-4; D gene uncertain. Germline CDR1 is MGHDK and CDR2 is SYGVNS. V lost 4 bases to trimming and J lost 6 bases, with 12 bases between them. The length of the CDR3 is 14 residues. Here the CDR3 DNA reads TGTGCCAGCAGTGTCGAGGGCCGCTATGAAAAACTGTTTTTT. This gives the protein CASSVEGRYEKLFF. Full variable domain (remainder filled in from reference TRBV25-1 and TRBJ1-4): EADIYQTPRYLVIGTGKKITLECSQTMGHDKMYWYQQDPGMELHLIHYSYGVNSTEKGDLSSESTVSRIRTEHFPLTLESARPSHTSQYLCASSVEGRYEKLFFGSGTQLSVL.

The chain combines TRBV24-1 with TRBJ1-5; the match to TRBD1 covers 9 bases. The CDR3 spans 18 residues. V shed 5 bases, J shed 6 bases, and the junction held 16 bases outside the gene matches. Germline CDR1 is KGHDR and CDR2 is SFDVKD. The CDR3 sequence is CATSASAEGTGKGQPQHF. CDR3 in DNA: TGTGCCACCAGTGCCTCAGCGGAGGGGACAGGGAAGGGTCAGCCCCAGCATTTT.